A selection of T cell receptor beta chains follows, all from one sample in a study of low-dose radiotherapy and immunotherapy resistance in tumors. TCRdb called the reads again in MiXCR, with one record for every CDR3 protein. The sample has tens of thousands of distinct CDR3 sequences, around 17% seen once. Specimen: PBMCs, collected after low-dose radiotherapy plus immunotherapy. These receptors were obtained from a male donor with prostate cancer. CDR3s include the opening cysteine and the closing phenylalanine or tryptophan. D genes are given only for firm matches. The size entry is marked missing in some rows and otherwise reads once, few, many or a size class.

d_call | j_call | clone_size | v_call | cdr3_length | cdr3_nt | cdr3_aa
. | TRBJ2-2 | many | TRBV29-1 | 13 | TGCAGCGTTCGGGGGGCGGCCGCCGGGGAGCTGTTTTTT | CSVRGAAAGELFF
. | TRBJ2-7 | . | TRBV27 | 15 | TGTGCCAGCAGTTTAGCCGGAGGGGGGGCCTACGAGCAGTACTTC | CASSLAGGGAYEQYF
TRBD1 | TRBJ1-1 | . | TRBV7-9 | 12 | TGTGCCAGCAGACAAGACAGGGCTGAAGCTTTCTTT | CASRQDRAEAFF
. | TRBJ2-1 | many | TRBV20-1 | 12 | TGCAGTGGAGGACCCGGGAATGGTGAGCAGTTCTTC | CSGGPGNGEQFF
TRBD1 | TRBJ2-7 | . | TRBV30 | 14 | TGTGCCTGGAAAAGGAGACAGGGGTCCCACGAGCAGTACTTC | CAWKRRQGSHEQYF
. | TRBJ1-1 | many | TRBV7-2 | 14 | TGTGCCAGCAGCTTAGGGATCGTGAACACTGAAGCTTTCTTT | CASSLGIVNTEAFF
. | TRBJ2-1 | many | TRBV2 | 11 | TGTGCCAGCAGTGCGGTAAATGAGCAGTTCTTC | CASSAVNEQFF
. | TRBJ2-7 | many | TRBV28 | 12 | TGTGCCAGCAGTCTGGTAGCCTACGAGCAGTACTTC | CASSLVAYEQYF
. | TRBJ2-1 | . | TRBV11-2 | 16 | TGTGCCAGCAGCGGCCGACGGGGGGCGAGGTGGGATGAGCAGTTCTTC | CASSGRRGARWDEQFF
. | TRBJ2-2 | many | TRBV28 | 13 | TGTGCCAGCAGTCCCCAGGGAGCCGGGGAGCTGTTTTTT | CASSPQGAGELFF
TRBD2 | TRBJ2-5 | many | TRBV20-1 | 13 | TGCAGTGCTAGTCTAGCGGGTCAAGAGACCCAGTACTTC | CSASLAGQETQYF
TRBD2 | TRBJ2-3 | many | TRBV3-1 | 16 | TGTGCCAGCAGCCCAGGGACTAGCGGGAGCACAGATACGCAGTATTTT | CASSPGTSGSTDTQYF
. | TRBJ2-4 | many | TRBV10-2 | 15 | TGCGCCAGCAGTGAGGGAAACTTAGCCAAAAACATTCAGTACTTC | CASSEGNLAKNIQYF
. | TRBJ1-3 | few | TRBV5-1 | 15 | TGCGCCAGCAGCCAGGGAACGGCCTCTGGAAACACCATATATTTT | CASSQGTASGNTIYF
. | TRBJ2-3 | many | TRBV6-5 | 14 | TGTGCCAGCAGCCGTACAGGGCGCACAGATACGCAGTATTTT | CASSRTGRTDTQYF
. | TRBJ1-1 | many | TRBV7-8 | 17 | TGTGCCAGCAGCCCCAGGAGGGGGGCGCTTCCCGGCACTGAAGCTTTCTTT | CASSPRRGALPGTEAFF
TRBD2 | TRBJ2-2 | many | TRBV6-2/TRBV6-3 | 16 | TGTGCCAGCAGTTACAAGGCGGGAGGGAACACCGGGGAGCTGTTTTTT | CASSYKAGGNTGELFF
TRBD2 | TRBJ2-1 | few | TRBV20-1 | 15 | TGCAGTGCTAGACCGGGACTAGGACCCTACAATGAGCAGTTCTTC | CSARPGLGPYNEQFF
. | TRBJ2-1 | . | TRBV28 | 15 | TGTGCCAGCACCCAAAGTGGGGCGGGGAACAATGAGCAGTTCTTC | CASTQSGAGNNEQFF
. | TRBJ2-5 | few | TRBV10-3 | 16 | TGTGCCATCAGTGAGTCGCCCGCCGGGACGTGGGTGACCCAGTACTTC | CAISESPAGTWVTQYF
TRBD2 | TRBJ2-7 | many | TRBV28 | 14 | TGTGCCAGCAAGACTAGCGGGTCCCCCTACGAGCAGTACTTC | CASKTSGSPYEQYF
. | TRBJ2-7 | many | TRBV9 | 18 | TGTGCCAGCAGCGGGTCCGGGGGTTTCGGGGGAGCCTCCTACGAGCAGTACTTC | CASSGSGGFGGASYEQYF
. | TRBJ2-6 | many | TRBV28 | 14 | TGTGCCAGCAGGACGGGCTCTGGGGCCAACGTCCTGACTTTC | CASRTGSGANVLTF
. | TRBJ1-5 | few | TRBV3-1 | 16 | TGTGCCAGCAGTGAGGGCGCGGTGGCGCGGAATCAGCCCCAGCATTTT | CASSEGAVARNQPQHF
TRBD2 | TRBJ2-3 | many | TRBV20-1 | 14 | TGCAGTGCTCTTAGCGGGGGCAGCACAGATACGCAGTATTTT | CSALSGGSTDTQYF
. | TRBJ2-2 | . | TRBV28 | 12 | . | CGKPGNGELFFF
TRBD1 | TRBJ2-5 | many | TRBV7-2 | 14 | TGTGCCAGCAGCGCCCTAAGCGGACAGGGATACTTGTACTTC | CASSALSGQGYLYF
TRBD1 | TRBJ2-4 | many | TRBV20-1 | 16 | TGCAGTGCTAGAGCCGGGACAGGGGGCTTCGGAAACATTCAGTACTTC | CSARAGTGGFGNIQYF
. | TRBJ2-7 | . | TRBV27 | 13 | TGTGCCAGCAGTTCGGCTGAGATGGGGGAGCAGTACTTC | CASSSAEMGEQYF
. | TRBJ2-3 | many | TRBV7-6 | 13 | TGTGCCAGCAGCCCCACGATTTCGGATACGCAGTATTTT | CASSPTISDTQYF
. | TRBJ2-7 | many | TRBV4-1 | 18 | TGCGCCAGCAGCCAAGAGACCGACATCCCCGAAAAATCCTACGAGCAGTACTTC | CASSQETDIPEKSYEQYF
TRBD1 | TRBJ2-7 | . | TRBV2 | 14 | TGTGCCAGCAGTCCGAGACAGGGGGCCAATGAGCAGTACTTC | CASSPRQGANEQYF
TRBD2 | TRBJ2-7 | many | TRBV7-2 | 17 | TGTGCCAGCAGCTTAGTTATGAGCGGGAGTAGTACCTACGAGCAGTACTTC | CASSLVMSGSSTYEQYF
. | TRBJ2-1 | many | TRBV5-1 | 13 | TGCGCCAGCAGCTCGTCGCCGGGAAATGAGCAGTTCTTC | CASSSSPGNEQFF
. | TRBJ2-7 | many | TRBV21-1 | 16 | TGTGCCAGCAGCAAAGTGGGGACGCTGACCTCCTACGAGCAGTACTTC | CASSKVGTLTSYEQYF
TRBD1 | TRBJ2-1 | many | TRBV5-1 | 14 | TGCGCCAGCAGCCTGGGACAGGTTACGCATGAGCAGTTCTTC | CASSLGQVTHEQFF
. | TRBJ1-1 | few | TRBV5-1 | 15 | TGCGCCAGCAGCCCAATGACAGGCCGAAACACTGAAGCTTTCTTT | CASSPMTGRNTEAFF
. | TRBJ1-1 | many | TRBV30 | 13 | TGTGCCTGGACCTTAAGAGGGCTGGGAGAAGCTTTCTTT | CAWTLRGLGEAFF
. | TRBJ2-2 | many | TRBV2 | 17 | TGTGCCAGCAGTGAATACCCGGACAGCACGGGGGCCGGGGAGCTGTTTTTT | CASSEYPDSTGAGELFF
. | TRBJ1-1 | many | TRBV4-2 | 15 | TGTGCCAGCAGCCAAGATCCCAACAGAAACACTGAAGCTTTCTTT | CASSQDPNRNTEAFF
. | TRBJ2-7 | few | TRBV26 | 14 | TGTGCCAGCAGCCCGGACAGGGGCCTCTACGAGCAGTACTTC | CASSPDRGLYEQYF
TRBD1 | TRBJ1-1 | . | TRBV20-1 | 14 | TGCAGTTCCGACAGGGGTGAGACGAAGGCTGAAGCTTTCTTT | CSSDRGETKAEAFF
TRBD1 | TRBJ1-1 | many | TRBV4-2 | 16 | TGTGCCAGCAGCCAGACTCTACAGGGGGCGAATACTGAAGCTTTCTTT | CASSQTLQGANTEAFF
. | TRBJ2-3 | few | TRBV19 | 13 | TGTGCCAGTAGTATTGAGGTCTCAGATACGCAGTATTTT | CASSIEVSDTQYF
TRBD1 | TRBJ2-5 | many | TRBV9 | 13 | TGTGCCAGCAGCGTCGACAGGGCGGAGACCCAGTACTTC | CASSVDRAETQYF
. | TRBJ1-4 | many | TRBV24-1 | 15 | TGTGCCACCAGTGATCCCGGGGTGACGGATGAAAAACTGTTTTTT | CATSDPGVTDEKLFF
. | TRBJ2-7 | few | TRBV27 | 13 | TGTGCCAGCAATTCTCATGGGCAGCACGAGCAGTACTTC | CASNSHGQHEQYF
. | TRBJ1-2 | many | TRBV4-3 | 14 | TGCGCCAGCAGCCAAGATCGGGCCAGCTATGGCTACACCTTC | CASSQDRASYGYTF
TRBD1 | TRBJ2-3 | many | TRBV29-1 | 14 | TGCAGCCTTCAGGGGGAGCTAACCACAGATACGCAGTATTTT | CSLQGELTTDTQYF